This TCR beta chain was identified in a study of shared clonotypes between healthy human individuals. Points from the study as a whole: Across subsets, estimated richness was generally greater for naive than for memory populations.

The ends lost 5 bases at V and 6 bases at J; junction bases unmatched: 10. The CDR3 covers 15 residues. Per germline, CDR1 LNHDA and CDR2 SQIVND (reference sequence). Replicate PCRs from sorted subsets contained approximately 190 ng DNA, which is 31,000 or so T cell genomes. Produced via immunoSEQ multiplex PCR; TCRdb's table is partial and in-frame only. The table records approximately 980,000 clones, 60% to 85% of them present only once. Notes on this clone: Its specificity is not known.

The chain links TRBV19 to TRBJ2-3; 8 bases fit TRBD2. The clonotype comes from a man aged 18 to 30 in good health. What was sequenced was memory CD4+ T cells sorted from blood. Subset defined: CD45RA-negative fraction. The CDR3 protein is CASSPQSGSGDTQYF. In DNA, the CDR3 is TGTGCCAGTAGTCCCCAGAGCGGGAGCGGGGATACGCAGTATTTT.